Shown below are 18 T cell receptor beta chains from a single sample sequenced in a study of CD8 T cell repertoires and HIV-1 epitope variants. The repertoire was sequenced with immunoSEQ multiplex PCR; TCRdb's copy has only in-frame clones and lacks some. The table shows almost 4,500 clones, with approximately 70% occurring only once. The antigens of these receptors remain unknown. The sequencing sample was made of cultured CD8+ T cells derived from PBMCs. The receptors come from a male donor with HIV.

The V call is TRBV28, the J call TRBJ2-7, with D perhaps matching TRBD2 (5 bases). The CDR3 runs 12 residues. CDR1 and CDR2 from the germline V gene are MDHEN and SYDVKM. V shed 3 bases and J shed 6 bases, with 9 bases lying between them. CDR3 in amino acids: CASSLGVSEQYF. DNA for the CDR3: TGTGCCAGCAGTTTGGGAGTTAGCGAGCAGTACTTC. Using reference TRBV28 and TRBJ2-7 for the parts outside the CDR3, the full variable domain is DVKVTQSSRYLVKRTGEKVFLECVQDMDHENMFWYRQDPGLGLRLIYFSYDVKMKEKGDIPEGYSVSREKKERFSLILESASTNQTSMYLCASSLGVSEQYFGPGTRLTVT.

As regards this clone: Germline is not matched at one junction end, which may reflect a read error. This chain links TRBV18 with TRBJ2-7; no definite D call. Germline assignment: CDR1 KGHSH and CDR2 LQKENI. The length of the CDR3 is 15 residues. The CDR3: CASSPRLLSSYEQYF. DNA of the CDR3: TGTGCCAGCTCCCCACGACTCTTGAGCTCCTACGAGCAGTACTTC. Full variable domain (remainder filled in from reference TRBV18 and TRBJ2-7): NAGVMQNPRHLVRRRGQEARLRCSPMKGHSHVYWYRQLPEEGLKFMVYLQKENIIDESGMPKERFSAEFPKEGPSILRIQQVVRGDSAAYFCASSPRLLSSYEQYFGPGTRLTVT.

The V and J genes are TRBV19 and TRBJ1-1, with D perhaps TRBD1 (5 bases). V was trimmed by 0 bases and J by 6 bases, leaving 8 bases between them. This CDR3 has 13 residues. Germline V lookup: CDR1 LNHDA, CDR2 SQIVND (reference sequence). Written as DNA, the CDR3 is TGTGCCAGTAGTATAGACCGGACACCTGAAGCTTTCTTT. Protein product: CASSIDRTPEAFF.

The chain joins TRBV7-3 to TRBJ1-1, with D possibly TRBD1 on 5 matching bases. Germline CDR1 and CDR2: SGHTA and FQGTGA. CDR3 length: 13 residues. Trimming left V 4 bases short and J 7 bases short, with 13 bases between. The CDR3 DNA is TGTGCCAGCAGCTCCAACCGACAGCTTGAAGCTTTCTTT. Translation gives CASSSNRQLEAFF.

The V and J genes are TRBV7-6 and TRBJ1-1; maybe TRBD1 (5 bases). Germline CDR1 reads SGHVS; CDR2 reads FNYEAQ. The CDR3 is made up of 16 amino acids. Trimming took 5 bases from V and 4 from J, leaving 20 bases between them. In nucleotides, the CDR3 is TGTGCCAGCAGCCCGGGACCCTGGACGGCGGCCACTGAAGCTTTCTTT. Encoded protein: CASSPGPWTAATEAFF. Supplemented by reference TRBV7-6 and TRBJ1-1, the full variable domain reads GAGVSQSPRYKVTKRGQDVALRCDPISGHVSLYWYRQALGQGPEFLTYFNYEAQQDKSGLPNDRFSAERPEGSISTLTIQRTEQRDSAMYRCASSPGPWTAATEAFFGQGTRLTVV.

The genes are TRBV6-5 and TRBJ2-2, with a tentative D call TRBD2 (5 bases). Trimming pared 6 bases from V and 2 bases from J, leaving 10 bases between. CDR1 and CDR2 from the germline V gene are MNHEY and SVGAGI. This CDR3 spans 14 amino acids. Written as DNA, the CDR3 is TGTGCCAGCAGACTGGGAGCAAACACCGGGGAGCTGTTTTTT. Its translation is CASRLGANTGELFF.

The chain is built from TRBV6-5 and TRBJ1-1; D unresolved. Germline lookup yields CDR1 MNHEY and CDR2 SVGAGI. The CDR3 totals 14 residues. V was clipped by 0 bases and J by 0 bases, with 5 bases between them. CDR3: CASSYSAVNTEAFF. CDR3 DNA sequence: TGTGCCAGCAGTTACTCAGCGGTGAACACTGAAGCTTTCTTT.

V usage is TRBV27 and J usage is TRBJ1-3; no clear D gene. Germline V gene data show CDR1 as MNHEY and CDR2 as SMNVEV (reference sequence). V lost 5 bases and J lost 0, with 11 bases in between. The CDR3 runs 15 residues. The CDR3 region has the DNA TGTGCCAGCAGTGCGGACGGATACTCTGGAAACACCATATATTTT. It encodes CASSADGYSGNTIYF.

This chain links TRBV5-1 with TRBJ2-1; D gene ambiguous. Trimming cost V 4 bases and J 0 bases, with 11 bases left between them. Germline lookup yields CDR1 SGHRS and CDR2 YFSETQ. The CDR3 contains 15 residues. CDR3 residues: CASSTTESSYNEQFF. For the CDR3, the DNA is TGCGCCAGCAGCACCACTGAGAGCTCCTACAATGAGCAGTTCTTC.

The chain employs TRBV5-4 and TRBJ2-7, with a weak D call TRBD1 (5 bases). CDR1 is SGHNT and CDR2 is YYREEE in the germline V gene (reference sequence). The CDR3 runs 13 residues. The V end was cut by 4 bases, the J end by 3 bases, with 11 bases between. CDR3 region: CASSPQGIYEQYF. The CDR3 bases are TGTGCCAGCAGCCCGCAGGGCATCTACGAGCAGTACTTC. The whole variable domain, remainder taken from reference TRBV5-4 and TRBJ2-7, is ETGVTQSPTHLIKTRGQQVTLRCSSQSGHNTVSWYQQALGQGPQFIFQYYREEENGRGNFPPRFSGLQFPNYSSELNVNALELDDSALYLCASSPQGIYEQYFGPGTRLTVT.

V gene TRBV28 combines with J gene TRBJ2-7, with 9 nucleotides matching TRBD1. This CDR3 has 14 amino acids. The germline V gene has CDR1 MDHEN and CDR2 SYDVKM. V lost 9 bases and J lost 5; bases outside the gene matches: 11. The CDR3 DNA sequence: TGTGCCAGTGCCTCCGGGACAGGGATCCACGAGCAGTACTTC. Translating gives CASASGTGIHEQYF.

This clone showed up just a few times. The chain links TRBV6-4 to TRBJ1-2; 12 bases are a match to TRBD1. V shed 4 bases and J 4 bases; nucleotides not matched to a gene: 13. CDR3 length equals 18 residues. Germline CDR1 reads MRHNA; CDR2 reads SNTAGT. Here the CDR3 DNA reads TGTGCCAGCAGTGTCCCCCCCAGGGACAGGGGGCTTGTCTATGGCTACACCTTC. It is translated as CASSVPPRDRGLVYGYTF.

The chain employs TRBV2 and TRBJ2-1, with 8 bases lining up with TRBD1. This CDR3 has 17 residues. V gave up 6 bases and J gave up 2 bases; unmatched junction bases: 12. Looked up from germline, CDR1 is SNHLY and CDR2 is FYNNEI. As DNA, the CDR3 is TGTGCCAGCAGCTCCATCGGGCAGGGGGCCACCTACAATGAGCAGTTCTTC. Its translation is CASSSIGQGATYNEQFF. Drawing the rest from reference TRBV2 and TRBJ2-1, the complete variable domain is EPEVTQTPSHQVTQMGQEVILRCVPISNHLYFYWYRQILGQKVEFLVSFYNNEISEKSEIFDDQFSVERPDGSNFTLKIRSTKLEDSAMYFCASSSIGQGATYNEQFFGPGTRLTVL.

This clone has a handful of counts. The chain employs TRBV7-9 and TRBJ2-1; TRBD2 is a possible D gene (6 bases). Germline V gene data show CDR1 as SEHNR and CDR2 as FQNEAQ (reference sequence). CDR3 length: 13 amino acids. V was cut by 5 bases and J by 7 bases, with 12 bases left in between. CDR3 in DNA: TGTGCCAGCAGCCACGGGACTGAGAATGAGCAGTTCTTC. This sequence encodes CASSHGTENEQFF.

This rearrangement joins TRBV5-6 to TRBJ2-7, with a possible D match to TRBD2 (5 bases). The CDR3 consists of 14 residues. The V gene lost 2 bases and the J gene lost 5 bases, with 14 bases spanning the gap. Germline V CDR1 and CDR2: SGHDT, YYEEEE. CDR3 nucleotide sequence: TGTGCCAGCAGCTTAGGGTCTAGCATCCACGAGCAGTACTTC. This sequence encodes CASSLGSSIHEQYF. Based on the CDR3 plus reference TRBV5-6 and TRBJ2-7, the full variable domain is DAGVTQSPTHLIKTRGQQVTLRCSPKSGHDTVSWYQQALGQGPQFIFQYYEEEERQRGNFPDRFSGHQFPNYSSELNVNALLLGDSALYLCASSLGSSIHEQYFGPGTRLTVT.

V is TRBV2 and J is TRBJ2-7, with D perhaps matching TRBD2 (5 bases). V lost 4 bases, J lost 0 bases, and 10 bases lay in between. Germline V gene lookup returns CDR1 SNHLY and CDR2 FYNNEI. The CDR3 totals 14 residues. The CDR3 reads CASSVLSGSYEQYF. CDR3 DNA: TGTGCCAGCAGTGTTCTGAGCGGCTCCTACGAGCAGTACTTC.

This chain joins TRBV6-6 and TRBJ2-7; D is tentatively TRBD1 or TRBD2 (5 bases each). Germline values: CDR1 MNHNY, CDR2 SVGAGI (reference sequence). Trimming took 0 bases from V and 6 from J, leaving 12 bases between them. This CDR3 is built from 14 residues. This chain's CDR3 is CASSYSPAGSEQYF. For the CDR3, the DNA is TGTGCCAGCAGTTACTCCCCGGCAGGGAGCGAGCAGTACTTC.

To note about this clone: An end of the junction does not agree with germline; a read error may underlie this. The V call is TRBV5-1, the J call TRBJ2-7; TRBD1 aligns across 8 bases. The CDR3 is made up of 16 amino acids. The germline V gene has CDR1 SGHRS and CDR2 YFSETQ. The CDR3 region has the DNA TGTGCCAGCAGCTGGCAGTCGACCAGGGGGCTATACGAGCAGTACTTC. This gives the protein CASSWQSTRGLYEQYF.